This T cell receptor beta chain was identified during a study of shared clonotypes between healthy human individuals. Background on the study: Per donor, CD8 memory used one plate, CD8 naive used two, CD4 memory used three and CD4 naive used three.

The method was immunoSEQ multiplex PCR; TCRdb's version includes in-frame clones alone and lacks a portion of them. The table has roughly 410,000 clones, about 96% seen once. Sequenced material: memory CD8+ T cells sorted from blood. The sample's subset: CD45RO+ cells pooled with CCR7-negative TemRA cells. This clonotype was obtained from a man aged 25 to 40 in good health.

The CDR3 DNA reads as TGTGCCAGCGGCTCAATTAGCTTCTCTGGGGCCAACGTCCTGACTTTC. Translating gives CASGSISFSGANVLTF. The genes are TRBV7-9 and TRBJ2-6; D gene uncertain. The CDR3 runs 16 residues. Germline loops: CDR1 SEHNR, CDR2 FQNEAQ (reference sequence). Trimming took off 8 bases at V and 0 bases at J, with 14 bases between the two ends.